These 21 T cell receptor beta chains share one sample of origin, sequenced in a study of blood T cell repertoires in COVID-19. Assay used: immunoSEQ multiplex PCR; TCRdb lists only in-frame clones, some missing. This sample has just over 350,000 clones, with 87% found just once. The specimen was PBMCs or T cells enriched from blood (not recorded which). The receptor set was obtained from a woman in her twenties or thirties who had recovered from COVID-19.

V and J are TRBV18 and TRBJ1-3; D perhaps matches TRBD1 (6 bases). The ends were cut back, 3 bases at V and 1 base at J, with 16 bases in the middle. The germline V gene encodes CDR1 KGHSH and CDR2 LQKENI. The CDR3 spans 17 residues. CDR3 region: CASSPNGQPISGNTIYF. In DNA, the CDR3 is TGTGCCAGCTCACCTAACGGACAGCCTATTTCTGGAAACACCATATATTTT.

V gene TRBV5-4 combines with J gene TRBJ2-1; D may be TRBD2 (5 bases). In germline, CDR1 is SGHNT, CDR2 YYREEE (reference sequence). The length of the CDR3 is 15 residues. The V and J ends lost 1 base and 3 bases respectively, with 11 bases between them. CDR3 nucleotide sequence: TGTGCCAGCAGCTTGACTAGAGAGTACTACAATGAGCAGTTCTTC. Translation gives CASSLTREYYNEQFF. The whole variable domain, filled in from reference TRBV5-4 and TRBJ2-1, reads ETGVTQSPTHLIKTRGQQVTLRCSSQSGHNTVSWYQQALGQGPQFIFQYYREEENGRGNFPPRFSGLQFPNYSSELNVNALELDDSALYLCASSLTREYYNEQFFGPGTRLTVL.

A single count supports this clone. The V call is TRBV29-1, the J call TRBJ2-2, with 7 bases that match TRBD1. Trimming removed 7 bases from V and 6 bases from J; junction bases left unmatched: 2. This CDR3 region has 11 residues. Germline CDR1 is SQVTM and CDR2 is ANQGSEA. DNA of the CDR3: TGCAGCGCACAGGGGTCCGGGGAGCTGTTTTTT. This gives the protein CSAQGSGELFF.

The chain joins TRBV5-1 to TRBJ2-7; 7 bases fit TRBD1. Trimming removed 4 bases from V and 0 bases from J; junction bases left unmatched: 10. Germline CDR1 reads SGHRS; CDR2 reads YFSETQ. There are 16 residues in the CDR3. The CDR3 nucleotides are TGCGCCAGCAGCCCGTGGACAGGCGAAATCTCCTACGAGCAGTACTTC. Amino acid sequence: CASSPWTGEISYEQYF.

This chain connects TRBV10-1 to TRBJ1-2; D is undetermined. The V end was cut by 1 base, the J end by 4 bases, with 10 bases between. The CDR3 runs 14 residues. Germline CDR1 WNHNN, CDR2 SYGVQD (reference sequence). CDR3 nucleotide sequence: TGCGCCAGCAGTGAGTGTGCACAGTGCTATGGCTACACCTTC. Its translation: CASSECAQCYGYTF.

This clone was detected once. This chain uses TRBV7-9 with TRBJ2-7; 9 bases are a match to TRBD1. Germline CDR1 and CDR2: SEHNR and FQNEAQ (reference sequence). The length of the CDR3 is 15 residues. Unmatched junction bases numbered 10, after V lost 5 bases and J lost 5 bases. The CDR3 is CASSKTGTGLNEQYF. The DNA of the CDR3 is TGTGCCAGCAGCAAAACTGGGACAGGGTTGAACGAGCAGTACTTC. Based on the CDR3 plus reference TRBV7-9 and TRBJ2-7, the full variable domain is DTGVSQNPRHKITKRGQNVTFRCDPISEHNRLYWYRQTLGQGPEFLTYFQNEAQLEKSRLLSDRFSAERPKGSFSTLEIQRTEQGDSAMYLCASSKTGTGLNEQYFGPGTRLTVT.

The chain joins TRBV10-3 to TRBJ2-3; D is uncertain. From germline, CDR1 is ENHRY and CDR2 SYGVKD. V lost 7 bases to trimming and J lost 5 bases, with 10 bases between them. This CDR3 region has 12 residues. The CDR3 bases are TGTGCCATCAAGACTTCCCAAGATACGCAGTATTTT. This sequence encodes CAIKTSQDTQYF.

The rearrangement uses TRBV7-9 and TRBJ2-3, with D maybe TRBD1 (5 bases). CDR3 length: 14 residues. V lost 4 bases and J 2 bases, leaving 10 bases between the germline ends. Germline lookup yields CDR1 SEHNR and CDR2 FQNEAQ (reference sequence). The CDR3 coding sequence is TGTGCCAGCAGCTCACAGGACATCACAGATACGCAGTATTTT. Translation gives CASSSQDITDTQYF.

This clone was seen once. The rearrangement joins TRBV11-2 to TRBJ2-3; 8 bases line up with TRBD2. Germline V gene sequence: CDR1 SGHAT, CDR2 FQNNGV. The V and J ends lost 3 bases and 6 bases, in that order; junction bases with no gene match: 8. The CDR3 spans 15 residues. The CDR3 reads CASSFTSGGRDTQYF. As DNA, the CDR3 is TGTGCCAGCAGCTTTACTAGCGGTGGGCGGGATACGCAGTATTTT.

Here the CDR3 DNA reads TGTGCCAGCTCACCACTTGGCGCGGAGGACACCGGGGAGCTGTTTTTT. Its protein product is CASSPLGAEDTGELFF. The chain recombines TRBV18 with TRBJ2-2; weak D call: TRBD2 (5 bases). Germline V gene lookup returns CDR1 KGHSH and CDR2 LQKENI. With 1 base removed from V and 3 bases from J, the gap between germline ends came to 12 bases. The CDR3 loop spans 16 amino acids.

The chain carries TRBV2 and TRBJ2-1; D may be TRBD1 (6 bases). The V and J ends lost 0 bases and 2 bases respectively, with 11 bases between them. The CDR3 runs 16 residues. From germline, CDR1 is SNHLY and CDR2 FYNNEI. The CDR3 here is CASSEAPGVPYNEQFF. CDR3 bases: TGTGCCAGCAGTGAAGCCCCAGGGGTCCCCTACAATGAGCAGTTCTTC.

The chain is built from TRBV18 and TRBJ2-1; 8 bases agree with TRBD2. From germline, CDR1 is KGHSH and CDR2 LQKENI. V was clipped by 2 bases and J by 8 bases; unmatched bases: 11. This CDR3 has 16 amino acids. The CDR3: CASSPNYGGASDEQFF. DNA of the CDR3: TGTGCCAGCTCACCAAACTACGGGGGGGCATCGGATGAGCAGTTCTTC. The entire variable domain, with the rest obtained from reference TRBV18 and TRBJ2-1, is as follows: NAGVMQNPRHLVRRRGQEARLRCSPMKGHSHVYWYRQLPEEGLKFMVYLQKENIIDESGMPKERFSAEFPKEGPSILRIQQVVRGDSAAYFCASSPNYGGASDEQFFGPGTRLTVL.

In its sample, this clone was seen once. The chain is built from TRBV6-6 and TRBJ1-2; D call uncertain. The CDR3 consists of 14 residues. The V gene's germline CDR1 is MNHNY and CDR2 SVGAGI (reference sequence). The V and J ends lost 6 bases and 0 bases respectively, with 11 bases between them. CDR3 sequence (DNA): TGTGCCAGCAGCCATAGCGACACTAACTATGGCTACACCTTC. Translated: CASSHSDTNYGYTF.

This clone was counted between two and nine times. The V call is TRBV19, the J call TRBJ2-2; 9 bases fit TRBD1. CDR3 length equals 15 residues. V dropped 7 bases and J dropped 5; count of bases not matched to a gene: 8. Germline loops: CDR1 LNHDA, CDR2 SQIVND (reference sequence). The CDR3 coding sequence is TGTGCCAGTAATTCGGGACAGGGATGGACCGGGGAGCTGTTTTTT. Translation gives CASNSGQGWTGELFF.

The CDR3 region is CASGRNEQFF. In nucleotides, the CDR3 is TGTGCCAGCGGCCGAAATGAGCAGTTCTTC. The chain recombines TRBV7-9 with TRBJ2-1; the D is unclear. Trimming pared 8 bases from V and 7 bases from J, leaving 6 bases between. The CDR3 contains 10 residues. Germline CDR1 SEHNR, CDR2 FQNEAQ (reference sequence).

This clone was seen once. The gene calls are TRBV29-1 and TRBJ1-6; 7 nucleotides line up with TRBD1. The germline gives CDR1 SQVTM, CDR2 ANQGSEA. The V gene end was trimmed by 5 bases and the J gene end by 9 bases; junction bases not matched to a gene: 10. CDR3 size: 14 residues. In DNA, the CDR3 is TGCAGCGTTTGTGGGACAGCGATCCTTTCACCCCTCCACTTT. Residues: CSVCGTAILSPLHF.

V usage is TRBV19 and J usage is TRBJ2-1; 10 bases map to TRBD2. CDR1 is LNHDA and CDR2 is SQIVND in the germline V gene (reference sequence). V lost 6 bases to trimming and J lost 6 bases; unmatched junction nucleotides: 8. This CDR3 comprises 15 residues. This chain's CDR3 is CASRILAGGANEQFF. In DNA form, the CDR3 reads TGTGCCAGTAGGATCTTAGCGGGAGGAGCCAATGAGCAGTTCTTC.

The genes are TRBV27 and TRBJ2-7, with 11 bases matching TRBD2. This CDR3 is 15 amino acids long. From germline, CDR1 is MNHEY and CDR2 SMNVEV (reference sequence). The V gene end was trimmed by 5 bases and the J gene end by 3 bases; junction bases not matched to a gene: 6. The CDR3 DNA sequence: TGTGCCAGCAGTAGTCGGACTAGCGGGTACTACGAGCAGTACTTC. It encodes CASSSRTSGYYEQYF.

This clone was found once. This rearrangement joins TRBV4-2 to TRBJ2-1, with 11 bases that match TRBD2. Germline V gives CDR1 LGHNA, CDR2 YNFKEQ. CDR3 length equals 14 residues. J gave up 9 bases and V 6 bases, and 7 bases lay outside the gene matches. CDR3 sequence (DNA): TGTGCCAGCAGACTACTAGCGGGGGAGGGTGAGCAGTTCTTC. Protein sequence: CASRLLAGEGEQFF.

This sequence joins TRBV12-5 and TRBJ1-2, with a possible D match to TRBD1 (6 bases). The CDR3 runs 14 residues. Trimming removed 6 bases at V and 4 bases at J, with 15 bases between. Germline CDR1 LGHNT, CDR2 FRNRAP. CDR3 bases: TGTGCTAGTGGCCAGGGGAGGGGTGGCTATGGCTACACCTTC. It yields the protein CASGQGRGGYGYTF.

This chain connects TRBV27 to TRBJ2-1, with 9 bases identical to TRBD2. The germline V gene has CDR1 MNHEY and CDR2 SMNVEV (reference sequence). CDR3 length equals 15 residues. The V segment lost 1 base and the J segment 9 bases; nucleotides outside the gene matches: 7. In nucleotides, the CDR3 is TGTGCCAGCAGTTTATTAGCGGGAGCGTTTGGTGAGCAGTTCTTC. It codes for CASSLLAGAFGEQFF.